Following are 27 T cell receptor beta chains from one sample sequenced in a study of Ad26.COV2.S vaccination and SARS-CoV-2 variants. Libraries were prepared by immunoSEQ multiplex PCR; TCRdb keeps only in-frame clonotypes and omits some of them. The sample contains 75,000 to 100,000 clones, 82% of which appear only once. The sequenced sample was peripheral blood, obtained after recovery from COVID-19. Receptors originate from a human donor who had recovered from COVID-19.

The chain couples TRBV9 to TRBJ1-5; a possible D gene is TRBD1 (5 bases). The V end lost 6 bases, the J end lost 7 bases, and 20 bases lay between the germline ends. This CDR3 comprises 15 residues. Germline CDR1 SGDLS, CDR2 YYNGEE. The chain's CDR3 is CASNPGGLGYQPQHF. CDR3 DNA sequence: TGTGCCAGCAACCCTGGGGGTCTGGGTTACCAGCCCCAGCATTTT.

The genes are TRBV3-1 (or the pseudogene TRBV3-2) and TRBJ1-6; D perhaps matches TRBD1 (6 bases). The V end was cut by 1 base, the J end by 7 bases, with 14 bases between. This CDR3 is 16 amino acids long. Germline CDR1 LGHDT, CDR2 YNNKEL (reference sequence). CDR3 sequence: CASSQGMHRVNSPLHF. CDR3 nucleotide sequence: TGTGCCAGCAGCCAAGGGATGCACAGGGTGAATTCACCCCTCCACTTT.

Remarks on this clone: The germline gene is not matched at one end of the junction; a read error may be the cause. The V call is TRBV9, the J call TRBJ1-5; a weak D match, TRBD1 (5 bases). This CDR3 has 15 amino acids. Germline assignment: CDR1 SGDLS and CDR2 YYNGEE. CDR3 loop: CASSARGVSDQPQHF. CDR3 sequence (DNA): TGTGCCAGCAGCGCGAGAGGGGTTAGCGATCAGCCCCAGCATTTT.

The chain couples TRBV9 to TRBJ1-1; D unclear. With 0 bases removed from V and 1 base from J, the gap between germline ends came to 7 bases. Germline lookup yields CDR1 SGDLS and CDR2 YYNGEE. This CDR3 contains 14 residues. The CDR3 sequence is CASSVELSNTEAFF. CDR3 DNA sequence: TGTGCCAGCAGCGTAGAGCTATCGAACACTGAAGCTTTCTTT.

The table lists this clone with a count of one. This chain connects TRBV4-1 to TRBJ2-1, with 8 bases aligning to TRBD2. V lost 0 bases, J lost 6 bases, and 10 bases stayed unmatched. Germline values: CDR1 MGHRA, CDR2 YSYEKL. The CDR3 is 17 residues long. The CDR3 loop is CASSQDHLAGGSNEQFF. The CDR3, as DNA: TGCGCCAGCAGCCAAGATCATTTGGCGGGGGGTTCCAATGAGCAGTTCTTC.

This clone was observed a handful of times. The gene calls are TRBV7-2 and TRBJ2-4, with TRBD2 identical over 11 bases. Germline CDR1 reads SGHTA; CDR2 reads FQGNSA. The CDR3 loop spans 16 amino acids. V dropped 5 bases and J dropped 2; count of bases not matched to a gene: 5. The CDR3 DNA sequence: TGTGCCAGCAGCACCACTAGCGGGAGAACCAAAAACATTCAGTACTTC. This translates into CASSTTSGRTKNIQYF.

V is TRBV19 and J is TRBJ1-1; TRBD1 matches 10 bases. CDR3 size: 15 residues. CDR1 LNHDA and CDR2 SQIVND come from the germline V gene (reference sequence). With 7 bases clipped from V and 3 bases from J, the junction kept 8 bases outside the gene matches. The CDR3 DNA is TGTGCCAGTAAAGACAGGGGGCGTTCGGACACTGAAGCTTTCTTT. Translated: CASKDRGRSDTEAFF.

Written as DNA, the CDR3 is TGCGCCAGCAGCCTCCAAGGGACTAGCGGGAGAAGGTCGCAGTACTTC. This codes for CASSLQGTSGRRSQYF. The chain carries TRBV4-3 and TRBJ2-7, with 14 bases that match TRBD2. The trim removed 4 bases at V and 9 bases at J, leaving 11 bases unmatched. The CDR3 runs to 16 residues. The germline V gene has CDR1 LGHNA and CDR2 YSLEER.

The gene calls are TRBV29-1 and TRBJ2-3; no definite D call. Trimming stripped 4 bases from V and 1 base from J, with 24 bases between. The CDR3 covers 18 residues. CDR1 is SQVTM, CDR2 ANQGSEA, per germline. CDR3 sequence: CSVVGTLGRFKRTDTQYF. The CDR3 nucleotides are TGCAGCGTTGTGGGCACCCTCGGGCGCTTTAAACGCACAGATACGCAGTATTTT.

This clone was found a few times. The chain couples TRBV2 to TRBJ1-4; D is unresolved. Germline V gives CDR1 SNHLY, CDR2 FYNNEI. The CDR3 has 15 amino acids. Trimming took 7 bases from V and 0 from J, leaving 12 bases between them. CDR3 coding DNA: TGTGCCAGCACCAGTAGTAAGGCAACTAATGAAAAACTGTTTTTT. Residues: CASTSSKATNEKLFF.

The CDR3 loop is CASSLKSGLAGIQYF. The CDR3 DNA reads as TGCGCCAGCAGCTTGAAGTCGGGACTAGCAGGCATTCAGTACTTC. The rearrangement uses TRBV5-1 and TRBJ2-4, with TRBD2 identical over 9 bases. This CDR3 is 15 amino acids long. V was clipped by 1 base and J by 9 bases; unmatched bases: 8. The germline gives CDR1 SGHRS, CDR2 YFSETQ.

This clone appeared a few times. V is TRBV5-1 and J is TRBJ2-3; D is uncertain. CDR3 length: 14 amino acids. V was pared by 4 bases and J by 6 bases, with 15 bases between. CDR1 is SGHRS, CDR2 YFSETQ, per germline. The CDR3 nucleotides read TGCGCCAGCAGCCTAATCGACGGGCCGGATACGCAGTATTTT. As protein: CASSLIDGPDTQYF.

This chain uses TRBV7-7 with TRBJ2-5; D gene unclear. CDR3 length: 15 amino acids. Germline values: CDR1 SSHAT, CDR2 FNYEAQ (reference sequence). Trimming took off 1 base at V and 5 bases at J, with 14 bases between the two ends. DNA of the CDR3: TGTGCCAGCAGCTTAGGGGCGGTGATGTTGGAGACCCAGTACTTC. Residues: CASSLGAVMLETQYF.

This sequence joins TRBV19 and TRBJ2-5; TRBD1 might be the D (6 bases). This CDR3 spans 13 amino acids. V was cut by 5 bases and J by 3 bases, with 10 bases left in between. Germline V gene sequence: CDR1 LNHDA, CDR2 SQIVND (reference sequence). The CDR3 reads CASSARTEETQYF. DNA for the CDR3: TGTGCCAGTAGTGCCCGGACAGAAGAGACCCAGTACTTC.

The chain links TRBV28 to TRBJ1-4, with D uncertain. Germline V gene data show CDR1 as MDHEN and CDR2 as SYDVKM. This CDR3 has 17 residues. The V gene lost 4 bases and the J gene lost 0 bases, with 15 bases spanning the gap. The CDR3 sequence is CASSSTRRIATNEKLFF. The CDR3, as DNA: TGTGCCAGCAGTTCGACAAGGAGGATCGCAACTAATGAAAAACTGTTTTTT. The full variable domain, in which reference TRBV28 and TRBJ1-4 provide the parts outside the CDR3, is DVKVTQSSRYLVKRTGEKVFLECVQDMDHENMFWYRQDPGLGLRLIYFSYDVKMKEKGDIPEGYSVSREKKERFSLILESASTNQTSMYLCASSSTRRIATNEKLFFGSGTQLSVL.

The chain has TRBV9 and TRBJ1-5; 11 bases are shared with TRBD1. Germline V gene sequence: CDR1 SGDLS, CDR2 YYNGEE. The CDR3 covers 14 residues. V dropped 4 bases and J dropped 5; count of bases not matched to a gene: 2. DNA for the CDR3: TGTGCCAGCAGCTTGGGACAGGGGGATCAGCCCCAGCATTTT. Its protein is CASSLGQGDQPQHF.

Concerning this clone itself: Distinct nucleotide sequences in the sample also encode this CDR3. The V call is TRBV7-2, the J call TRBJ2-7; D is possibly TRBD1 (7 bases). Germline CDR1 and CDR2: SGHTA and FQGNSA. Trimming took 0 bases from V and 6 from J, leaving 12 bases between them. The CDR3 covers 14 residues. Here the CDR3 DNA reads TGTGCCAGCAGCTTAGCGGAGGGGGCGGGCGAGCAGTACTTC. Its protein product is CASSLAEGAGEQYF.

The chain has TRBV5-8 and TRBJ1-4; tentative D call: TRBD1 (5 bases). The CDR3 covers 14 residues. Trimming pared 5 bases from V and 7 bases from J, leaving 15 bases between. Germline V gene lookup returns CDR1 SGHTS and CDR2 YDEGEE. CDR3 DNA: TGTGCCAGCAGAAAGAGGGGTAGCGGTGAAAAACTGTTTTTT. This gives the protein CASRKRGSGEKLFF.

This chain uses TRBV5-1 with TRBJ1-1, with no clear D. The V gene's germline CDR1 is SGHRS and CDR2 YFSETQ. Trimming cost V 1 base and J 2 bases, with 6 bases left between them. The CDR3 covers 13 residues. The CDR3 loop reads CASSLKANTEAFF. In DNA form, the CDR3 reads TGCGCCAGCAGCTTGAAGGCAAACACTGAAGCTTTCTTT. Variable domain in full (rest from reference TRBV5-1 and TRBJ1-1): KAGVTQTPRYLIKTRGQQVTLSCSPISGHRSVSWYQQTPGQGLQFLFEYFSETQRNKGNFPGRFSGRQFSNSRSEMNVSTLELGDSALYLCASSLKANTEAFFGQGTRLTVV.

This clone was counted once. This chain uses TRBV5-4 with TRBJ2-1, with 10 bases lining up with TRBD2. Trimming at V came to 3 bases and at J to 6 bases, leaving 3 bases not matched to a gene. This CDR3 contains 14 residues. Germline values: CDR1 SGHNT, CDR2 YYREEE (reference sequence). CDR3 nucleotides: TGTGCCAGCAGCTCTAGCGGGAGCCTCAATGAGCAGTTCTTC. This sequence encodes CASSSSGSLNEQFF. Based on the CDR3 plus reference TRBV5-4 and TRBJ2-1, the full variable domain is ETGVTQSPTHLIKTRGQQVTLRCSSQSGHNTVSWYQQALGQGPQFIFQYYREEENGRGNFPPRFSGLQFPNYSSELNVNALELDDSALYLCASSSSGSLNEQFFGPGTRLTVL.

V and J are TRBV7-9 and TRBJ2-1; D tentatively fits TRBD1 or TRBD2 (5 bases each). The CDR3 is made up of 14 amino acids. CDR1 and CDR2 from the germline V gene are SEHNR and FQNEAQ (reference sequence). V was cut by 0 bases and J by 8 bases, with 11 bases left in between. CDR3 coding DNA: TGTGCCAGCAGCTTAGCGGGTCGGGGCGATGAGCAGTTCTTC. It is translated as CASSLAGRGDEQFF.

This clone was seen a single time. The V and J genes are TRBV24-1 and TRBJ2-5, with D unresolved. This CDR3 comprises 14 residues. Per the germline V gene, CDR1 is KGHDR and CDR2 is SFDVKD. V lost 0 bases and J 5 bases, leaving 9 bases between the germline ends. CDR3: CATSDLRMGETQYF. For the CDR3, the DNA is TGTGCCACCAGTGATTTGCGCATGGGGGAGACCCAGTACTTC.

The rearrangement uses TRBV21-1 and TRBJ1-2; the listed D gene, TRBD1, was not tested against the DNA. TRBV21-1 is described as a pseudogene. CDR3 size: 15 residues. DNA of the CDR3: TGTGCCAGCAGCAAAGAGGAGACAGGGTTCAATGGCTACACCTTC. It translates to CASSKEETGFNGYTF.

This chain joins TRBV10-3 and TRBJ2-7; D perhaps matches TRBD2 (6 bases). Germline values: CDR1 ENHRY, CDR2 SYGVKD. CDR3 size: 15 residues. With 10 bases removed from V and 3 bases from J, the gap between germline ends came to 22 bases. CDR3 in amino acids: CATTPREAASYEQYF. The CDR3 nucleotides read TGTGCCACAACCCCGAGGGAGGCTGCTAGCTACGAGCAGTACTTC.

This clone has just one count. The rearrangement uses TRBV28 and TRBJ2-3; D is ambiguous. There are 13 residues in the CDR3. Germline CDR1 MDHEN, CDR2 SYDVKM. V was cut by 2 bases and J by 2 bases, with 5 bases left in between. The CDR3 DNA follows: TGTGCCAGCAGTTTACCGCACACAGATACGCAGTATTTT. Protein sequence: CASSLPHTDTQYF.

The J gene is TRBJ1-2, the V gene TRBV7-2; D is uncertain. Trimming took 3 bases from V and 2 from J, leaving 4 bases between them. Looked up from germline, CDR1 is SGHTA and CDR2 is FQGNSA. This CDR3 contains 12 residues. CDR3 sequence (DNA): TGTGCCAGCAGCTTTCAAAACTATGGCTACACCTTC. Translation: CASSFQNYGYTF.

The gene calls are TRBV29-1 and TRBJ2-3; the match to TRBD2 covers 13 bases. The germline V gene has CDR1 SQVTM and CDR2 ANQGSEA. The CDR3 is 16 residues long. V lost 3 bases and J lost 3; bases outside the gene matches: 6. The CDR3 nucleotides are TGCAGCGTTGACTCCGGGACTAGCGGGACGACAGATACGCAGTATTTT. This codes for CSVDSGTSGTTDTQYF.